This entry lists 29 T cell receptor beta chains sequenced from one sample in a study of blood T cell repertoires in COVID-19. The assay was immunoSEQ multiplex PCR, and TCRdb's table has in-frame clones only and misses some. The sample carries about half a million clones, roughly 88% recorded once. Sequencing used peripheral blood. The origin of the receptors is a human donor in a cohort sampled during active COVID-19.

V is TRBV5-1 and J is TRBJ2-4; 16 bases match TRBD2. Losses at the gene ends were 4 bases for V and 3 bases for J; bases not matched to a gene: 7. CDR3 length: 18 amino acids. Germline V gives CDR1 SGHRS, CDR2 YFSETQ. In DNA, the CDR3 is TGCGCCAGCAGCCCGGGACTAGCGGGAGGGTGGGGCAAAAACATTCAGTACTTC. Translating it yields CASSPGLAGGWGKNIQYF.

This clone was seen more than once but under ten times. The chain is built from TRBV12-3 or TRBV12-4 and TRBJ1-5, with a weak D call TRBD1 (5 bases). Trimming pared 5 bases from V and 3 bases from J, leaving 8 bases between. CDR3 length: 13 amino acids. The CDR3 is CASSTGPNQPQHF. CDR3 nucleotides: TGTGCCAGCAGTACAGGACCCAATCAGCCCCAGCATTTT.

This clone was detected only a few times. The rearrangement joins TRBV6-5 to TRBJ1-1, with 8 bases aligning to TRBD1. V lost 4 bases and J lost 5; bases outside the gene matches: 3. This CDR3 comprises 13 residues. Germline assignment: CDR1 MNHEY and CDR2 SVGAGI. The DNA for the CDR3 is TGTGCCAGCAGTTTAACAGGGGGTACTGAAGCTTTCTTT. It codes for CASSLTGGTEAFF.

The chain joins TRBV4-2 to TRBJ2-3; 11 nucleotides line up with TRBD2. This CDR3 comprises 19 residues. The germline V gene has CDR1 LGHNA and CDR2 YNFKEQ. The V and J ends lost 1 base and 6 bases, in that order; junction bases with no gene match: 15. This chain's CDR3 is CASSQVVAGGPGTFDTQYF. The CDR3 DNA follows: TGTGCCAGCAGCCAAGTGGTAGCGGGAGGGCCGGGGACATTTGATACGCAGTATTTT.

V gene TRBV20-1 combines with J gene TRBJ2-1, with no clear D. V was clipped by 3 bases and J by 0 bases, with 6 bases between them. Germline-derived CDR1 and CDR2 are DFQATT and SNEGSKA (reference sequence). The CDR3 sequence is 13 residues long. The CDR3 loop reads CSASVSSYNEQFF. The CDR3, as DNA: TGCAGTGCTAGTGTGAGCTCCTACAATGAGCAGTTCTTC.

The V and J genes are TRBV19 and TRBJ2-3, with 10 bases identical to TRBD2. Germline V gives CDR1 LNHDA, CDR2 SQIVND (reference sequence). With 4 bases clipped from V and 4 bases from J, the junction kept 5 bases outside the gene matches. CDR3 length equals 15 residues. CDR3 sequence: CASSRSGRAADTQYF. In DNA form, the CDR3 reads TGTGCCAGTAGTAGAAGCGGGAGGGCCGCAGATACGCAGTATTTT.

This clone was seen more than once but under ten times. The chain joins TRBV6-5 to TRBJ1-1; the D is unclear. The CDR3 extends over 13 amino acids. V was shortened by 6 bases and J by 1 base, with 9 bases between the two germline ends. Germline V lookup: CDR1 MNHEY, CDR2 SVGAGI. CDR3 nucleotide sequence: TGTGCCAGCAGACCGAGTGGGAACACTGAAGCTTTCTTT. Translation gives CASRPSGNTEAFF.

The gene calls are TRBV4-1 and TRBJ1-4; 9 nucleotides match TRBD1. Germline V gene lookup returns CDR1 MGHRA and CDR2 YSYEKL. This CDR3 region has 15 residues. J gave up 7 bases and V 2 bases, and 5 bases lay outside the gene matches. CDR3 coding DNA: TGCGCCAGCAGCCAACTACCGGGACAGGGTGAAAAACTGTTTTTT. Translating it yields CASSQLPGQGEKLFF.

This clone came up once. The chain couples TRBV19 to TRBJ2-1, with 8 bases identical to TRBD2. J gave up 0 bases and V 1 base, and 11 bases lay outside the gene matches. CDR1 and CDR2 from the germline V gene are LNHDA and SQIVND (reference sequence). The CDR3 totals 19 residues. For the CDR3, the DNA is TGTGCCAGTAGTATAGGGGGGGGACTAGGAAATCCCTCCTACAATGAGCAGTTCTTC. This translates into CASSIGGGLGNPSYNEQFF. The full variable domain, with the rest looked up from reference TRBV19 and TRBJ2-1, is DGGITQSPKYLFRKEGQNVTLSCEQNLNHDAMYWYRQDPGQGLRLIYYSQIVNDFQKGDIAEGYSVSREKKESFPLTVTSAQKNPTAFYLCASSIGGGLGNPSYNEQFFGPGTRLTVL.

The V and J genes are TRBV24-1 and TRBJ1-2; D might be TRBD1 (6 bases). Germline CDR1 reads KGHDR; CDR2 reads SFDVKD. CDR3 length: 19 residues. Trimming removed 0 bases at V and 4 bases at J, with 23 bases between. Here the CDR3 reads CATSDLCSPFYRVPYGYTF. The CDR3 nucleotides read TGTGCCACCAGTGATTTGTGCAGTCCATTTTACAGGGTCCCCTATGGCTACACCTTC.

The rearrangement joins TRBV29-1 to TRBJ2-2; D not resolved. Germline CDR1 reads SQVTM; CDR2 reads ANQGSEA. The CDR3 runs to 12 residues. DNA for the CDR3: TGCACCACTCCGTCGAACACCGGGGAGCTGTTTTTT. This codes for CTTPSNTGELFF.

The CDR3: CASSPTLAGGSYNEQFF. CDR3 nucleotides: TGTGCCAGCAGCCCCACCTTAGCGGGAGGCTCCTACAATGAGCAGTTCTTC. The chain is built from TRBV11-2 and TRBJ2-1, with 10 bases lining up with TRBD2. Per germline, CDR1 SGHAT and CDR2 FQNNGV. This CDR3 contains 17 residues. J was trimmed by 0 bases and V by 5 bases; bases with no gene match: 7.

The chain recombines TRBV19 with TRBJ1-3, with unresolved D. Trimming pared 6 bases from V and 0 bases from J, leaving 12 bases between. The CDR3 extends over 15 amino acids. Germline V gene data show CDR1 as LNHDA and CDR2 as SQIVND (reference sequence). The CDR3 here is CASRGSQSSGNTIYF. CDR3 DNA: TGTGCCAGTAGGGGCAGCCAAAGCTCTGGAAACACCATATATTTT. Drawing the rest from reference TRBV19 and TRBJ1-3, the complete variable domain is DGGITQSPKYLFRKEGQNVTLSCEQNLNHDAMYWYRQDPGQGLRLIYYSQIVNDFQKGDIAEGYSVSREKKESFPLTVTSAQKNPTAFYLCASRGSQSSGNTIYFGEGSWLTVV.

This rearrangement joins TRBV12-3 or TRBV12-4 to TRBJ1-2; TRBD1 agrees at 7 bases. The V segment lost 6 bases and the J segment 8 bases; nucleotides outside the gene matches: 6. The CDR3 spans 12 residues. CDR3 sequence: CASSTGVKGYTF. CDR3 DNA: TGTGCCAGCAGCACAGGGGTCAAGGGCTACACCTTC.

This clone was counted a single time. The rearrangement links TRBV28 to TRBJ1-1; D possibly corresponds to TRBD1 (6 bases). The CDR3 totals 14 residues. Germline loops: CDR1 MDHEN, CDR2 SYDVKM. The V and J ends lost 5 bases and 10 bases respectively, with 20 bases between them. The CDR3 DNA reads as TGTGCCAGCAGTCCAACGACAGGCCTGAGTAGAGCTTTCTTT. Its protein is CASSPTTGLSRAFF. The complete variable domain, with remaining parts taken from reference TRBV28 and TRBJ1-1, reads DVKVTQSSRYLVKRTGEKVFLECVQDMDHENMFWYRQDPGLGLRLIYFSYDVKMKEKGDIPEGYSVSREKKERFSLILESASTNQTSMYLCASSPTTGLSRAFFGQGTRLTVV.

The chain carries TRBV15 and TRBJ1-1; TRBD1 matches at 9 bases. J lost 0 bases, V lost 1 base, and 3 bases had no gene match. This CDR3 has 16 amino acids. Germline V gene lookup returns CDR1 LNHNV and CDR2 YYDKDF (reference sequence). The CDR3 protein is CATSRGDRGMNTEAFF. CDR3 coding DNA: TGTGCCACCAGCAGAGGCGACAGGGGGATGAACACTGAAGCTTTCTTT.

The CDR3 loop is CASSLTGLGANVLTF. Written as DNA, the CDR3 is TGTGCCAGCAGCTTGACAGGGCTTGGGGCCAACGTCCTGACTTTC. The V and J genes are TRBV11-2 and TRBJ2-6, with TRBD1 identical over 7 bases. Germline assignment: CDR1 SGHAT and CDR2 FQNNGV. This CDR3 spans 15 amino acids. V was pared by 3 bases and J by 3 bases, with 2 bases of the junction left unmatched.

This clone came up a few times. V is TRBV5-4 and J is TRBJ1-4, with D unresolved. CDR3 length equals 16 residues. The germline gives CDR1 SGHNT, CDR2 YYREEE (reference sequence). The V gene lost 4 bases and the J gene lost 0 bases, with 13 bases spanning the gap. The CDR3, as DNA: TGTGCCAGCAGCCCGTCCTGGCTTTCAACTAATGAAAAACTGTTTTTT. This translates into CASSPSWLSTNEKLFF.

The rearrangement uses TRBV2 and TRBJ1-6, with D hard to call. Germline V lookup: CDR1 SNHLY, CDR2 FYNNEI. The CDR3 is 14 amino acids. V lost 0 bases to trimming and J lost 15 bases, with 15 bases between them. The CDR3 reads CASSEALPRTHLHF. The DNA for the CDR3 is TGTGCCAGCAGTGAAGCGCTTCCCAGGACTCACCTCCACTTT. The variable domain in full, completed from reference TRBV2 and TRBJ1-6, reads EPEVTQTPSHQVTQMGQEVILRCVPISNHLYFYWYRQILGQKVEFLVSFYNNEISEKSEIFDDQFSVERPDGSNFTLKIRSTKLEDSAMYFCASSEALPRTHLHFGNGTRLTVT.

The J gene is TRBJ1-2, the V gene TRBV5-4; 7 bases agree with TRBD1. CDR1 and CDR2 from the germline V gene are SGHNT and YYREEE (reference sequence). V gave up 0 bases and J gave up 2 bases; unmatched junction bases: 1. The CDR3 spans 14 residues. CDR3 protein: CASSLGQGNYGYTF. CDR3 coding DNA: TGTGCCAGCAGCTTGGGACAGGGAAACTATGGCTACACCTTC.

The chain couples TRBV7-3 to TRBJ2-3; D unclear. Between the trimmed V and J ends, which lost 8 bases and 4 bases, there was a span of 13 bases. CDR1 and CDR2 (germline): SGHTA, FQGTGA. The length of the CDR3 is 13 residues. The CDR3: CASALNAADTQYF. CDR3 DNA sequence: TGTGCCAGCGCCCTAAACGCCGCAGATACGCAGTATTTT.

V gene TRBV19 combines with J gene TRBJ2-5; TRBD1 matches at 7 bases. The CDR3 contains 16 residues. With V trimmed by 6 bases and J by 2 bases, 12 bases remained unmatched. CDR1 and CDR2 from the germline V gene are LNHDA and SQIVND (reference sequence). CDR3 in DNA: TGTGCCAGTAGCCCAGCCCGGGACAGAATACAAGAGACCCAGTACTTC. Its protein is CASSPARDRIQETQYF. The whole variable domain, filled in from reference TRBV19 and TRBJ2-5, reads DGGITQSPKYLFRKEGQNVTLSCEQNLNHDAMYWYRQDPGQGLRLIYYSQIVNDFQKGDIAEGYSVSREKKESFPLTVTSAQKNPTAFYLCASSPARDRIQETQYFGPGTRLLVL.

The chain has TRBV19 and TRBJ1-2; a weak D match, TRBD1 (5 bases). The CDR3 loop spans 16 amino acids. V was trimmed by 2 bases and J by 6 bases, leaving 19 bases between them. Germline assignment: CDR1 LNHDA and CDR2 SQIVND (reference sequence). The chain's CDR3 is CASSIRARRQGNGYTF. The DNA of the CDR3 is TGTGCCAGTAGTATAAGGGCCCGCAGGCAGGGCAATGGCTACACCTTC.

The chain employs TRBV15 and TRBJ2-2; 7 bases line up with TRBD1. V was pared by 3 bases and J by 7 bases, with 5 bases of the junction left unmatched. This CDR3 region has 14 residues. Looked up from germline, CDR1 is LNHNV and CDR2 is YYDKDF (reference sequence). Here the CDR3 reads CATSRGQYSGELFF. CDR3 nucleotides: TGTGCCACCAGCAGGGGACAGTACAGCGGGGAGCTGTTTTTT. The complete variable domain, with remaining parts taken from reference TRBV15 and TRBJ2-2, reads DAMVIQNPRYQVTQFGKPVTLSCSQTLNHNVMYWYQQKSSQAPKLLFHYYDKDFNNEADTPDNFQSRRPNTSFCFLDIRSPGLGDTAMYLCATSRGQYSGELFFGEGSRLTVL.

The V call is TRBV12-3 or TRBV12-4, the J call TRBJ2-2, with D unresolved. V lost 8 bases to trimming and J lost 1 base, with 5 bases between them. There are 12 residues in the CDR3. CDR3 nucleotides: TGTGCCAGCGTCCTGAACACCGGGGAGCTGTTTTTT. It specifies CASVLNTGELFF.

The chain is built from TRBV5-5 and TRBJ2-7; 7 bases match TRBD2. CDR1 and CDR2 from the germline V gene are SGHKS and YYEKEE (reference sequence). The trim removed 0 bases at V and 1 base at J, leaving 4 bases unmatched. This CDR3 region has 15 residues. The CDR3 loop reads CASSLASGNSYEQYF. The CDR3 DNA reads TGTGCCAGCAGCTTGGCAAGCGGGAATTCCTACGAGCAGTACTTC.

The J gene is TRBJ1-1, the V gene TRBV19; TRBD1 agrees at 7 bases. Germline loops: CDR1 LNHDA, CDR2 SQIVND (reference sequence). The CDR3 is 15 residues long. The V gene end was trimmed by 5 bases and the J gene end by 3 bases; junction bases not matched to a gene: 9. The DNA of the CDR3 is TGTGCCAGTAGTCCTCGGGGACAGCCAGACACTGAAGCTTTCTTT. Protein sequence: CASSPRGQPDTEAFF.

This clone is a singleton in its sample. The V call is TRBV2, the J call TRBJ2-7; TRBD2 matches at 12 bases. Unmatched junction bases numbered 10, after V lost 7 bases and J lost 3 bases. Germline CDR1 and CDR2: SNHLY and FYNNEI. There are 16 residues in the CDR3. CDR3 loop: CASNLASGRVNYEQYF. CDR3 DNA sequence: TGTGCCAGCAATTTGGCTAGCGGGAGGGTAAACTACGAGCAGTACTTC.

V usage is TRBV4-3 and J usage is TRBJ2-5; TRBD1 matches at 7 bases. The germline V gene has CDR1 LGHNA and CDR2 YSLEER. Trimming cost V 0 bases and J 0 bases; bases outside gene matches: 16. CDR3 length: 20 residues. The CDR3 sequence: CASSQEIRGRDRFHQETQYF. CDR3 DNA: TGCGCCAGCAGCCAAGAGATCAGGGGTCGGGACAGATTTCACCAAGAGACCCAGTACTTC.